Below, 26 T cell receptor beta chains from the same sample are listed, as sequenced in a study of T-cell memory formation after mild COVID-19. TCRdb ran MiXCR on the 5' RACE reads and lists one entry per CDR3 protein. Among hundreds of thousands of distinct CDR3 sequences listed, around 27% were seen once. Sequencing was performed on PBMCs or a T cell subset sorted from them (not recorded which). All receptors come from an adult woman who had mild COVID-19 (a few samples of this study predate the infection). Cell type and time point are not known.

This chain links TRBV6-1 with TRBJ1-1; tentatively, D is TRBD1 (6 bases). This CDR3 is 14 amino acids long. In germline, CDR1 is MNHNS, CDR2 SASEGT. Trimming pared 5 bases from V and 4 bases from J, leaving 14 bases between. The CDR3 is CASSTGHRATEAFF. CDR3 nucleotides: TGTGCCAGCAGTACGGGACACAGGGCCACTGAAGCTTTCTTT.

V usage is TRBV7-2 and J usage is TRBJ2-7; D possibly matches TRBD1 or TRBD2 (5 bases each). This CDR3 has 13 amino acids. Germline lookup yields CDR1 SGHTA and CDR2 FQGNSA. The V end lost 5 bases, the J end lost 3 bases, and 11 bases lay between the germline ends. CDR3 sequence: CASSTGRYYEQYF. The CDR3 DNA sequence: TGTGCCAGCAGCACGGGACGGTACTACGAGCAGTACTTC.

This clonotype was detected ten times or more. The chain combines TRBV29-1 with TRBJ1-3; 9 bases are shared with TRBD1. Trimming removed 6 bases from V and 3 bases from J; junction bases left unmatched: 6. CDR3 length equals 14 residues. The V gene's germline CDR1 is SQVTM and CDR2 ANQGSEA. The CDR3 reads CSVRGTGYGNTIYF. The CDR3 nucleotides read TGCAGCGTGCGCGGGACAGGGTATGGAAACACCATATATTTT.

This clonotype appeared a few times. The rearrangement links TRBV11-2 to TRBJ2-3; 10 bases align to TRBD1. This CDR3 contains 18 residues. Germline CDR1 is SGHAT and CDR2 is FQNNGV. After removal of 4 bases from V and 5 bases from J, the junction contained 15 bases not matched to a gene. In DNA form, the CDR3 reads TGTGCCAGCAGCTCAACTAAGGACCAGGACAGGGGGTTAGATACGCAGTATTTT. Translating gives CASSSTKDQDRGLDTQYF.

In this sample, this clonotype turned up a few times. The chain uses TRBV20-1 and TRBJ2-5; 8 nucleotides match TRBD1. Germline values: CDR1 DFQATT, CDR2 SNEGSKA (reference sequence). The CDR3 sequence is 14 residues long. J was trimmed by 4 bases and V by 3 bases; bases with no gene match: 7. This chain's CDR3 is CSASPYRGRETQYF. In DNA form, the CDR3 reads TGCAGTGCTAGCCCATACAGGGGGAGAGAGACCCAGTACTTC.

V is TRBV7-8 and J is TRBJ2-1, with TRBD2 matching 9 bases. This CDR3 has 15 residues. J lost 9 bases, V lost 4 bases, and 10 bases had no gene match. Germline V gives CDR1 SGHVS, CDR2 FQNEAQ. This chain's CDR3 is CASSSSAGGFSEQFF. The CDR3 coding sequence is TGTGCCAGCAGCTCATCCGCGGGAGGGTTCTCTGAGCAGTTCTTC.

The V gene is TRBV7-3, the J gene TRBJ2-1; 7 bases agree with TRBD2. The CDR3 loop spans 16 amino acids. The J segment lost 1 base and the V segment lost 5 bases, leaving 8 bases of the junction unmatched. Germline-derived CDR1 and CDR2 are SGHTA and FQGTGA. For the CDR3, the DNA is TGTGCCAGCAGCGCCCAGTCTAGCGGATCCTACAATGAGCAGTTCTTC. Translating gives CASSAQSSGSYNEQFF.

This clonotype came up many times. The V and J genes are TRBV5-1 and TRBJ2-1; D unclear. V was cut by 1 base and J by 5 bases, with 10 bases left in between. The CDR3 extends over 14 amino acids. Germline V gene sequence: CDR1 SGHRS, CDR2 YFSETQ. CDR3 in DNA: TGCGCCAGCAGCTTGCAGCCTGAAAACAATGAGCAGTTCTTC. Its translation is CASSLQPENNEQFF. The variable domain in full, completed from reference TRBV5-1 and TRBJ2-1, reads KAGVTQTPRYLIKTRGQQVTLSCSPISGHRSVSWYQQTPGQGLQFLFEYFSETQRNKGNFPGRFSGRQFSNSRSEMNVSTLELGDSALYLCASSLQPENNEQFFGPGTRLTVL.

The chain links TRBV5-1 to TRBJ1-2; 7 nucleotides agree with TRBD1. The CDR3 spans 21 residues. V shed 3 bases, J shed 7 bases, and the junction held 30 bases outside the gene matches. In germline, CDR1 is SGHRS, CDR2 YFSETQ. CDR3: CASSSGGPINDWTGKLFGYTF. The CDR3 DNA reads TGCGCCAGCAGCTCGGGCGGGCCCATAAACGATTGGACAGGAAAATTATTTGGCTACACCTTC.

The chain couples TRBV5-1 to TRBJ1-2; no firm D call. The V end was cut by 0 bases, the J end by 6 bases, with 9 bases between. Germline V gives CDR1 SGHRS, CDR2 YFSETQ. This CDR3 comprises 13 residues. The CDR3 DNA reads TGCGCCAGCAGCTTGGCGGCGGGAAATGGCTACACCTTC. Protein sequence: CASSLAAGNGYTF.

CDR3 bases: TGTGCCAGCAGCCGAGTAGGGGGCGCCTTAGGTTACATTCAGTACTTC. The encoded protein is CASSRVGGALGYIQYF. The chain links TRBV6-5 to TRBJ2-4, with TRBD1 identical over 7 bases. The J segment lost 8 bases and the V segment lost 6 bases, leaving 16 bases of the junction unmatched. CDR3 length: 16 residues. Germline loops: CDR1 MNHEY, CDR2 SVGAGI.

This rearrangement joins TRBV6-4 to TRBJ2-6; D gene ambiguous. From germline, CDR1 is MRHNA and CDR2 SNTAGT. V gave up 2 bases and J gave up 0 bases, with 11 bases separating them. The CDR3 is 17 residues long. CDR3 region: CASSDGAGVSGANVLTF. CDR3 bases: TGTGCCAGCAGTGACGGCGCTGGGGTCTCTGGGGCCAACGTCCTGACTTTC.

This clonotype was picked up a small number of times. This chain uses TRBV21-1 with TRBJ2-5. TRBV21-1 is a known pseudogene. The CDR3 sequence is 16 residues long. CDR3 loop: CASNEGVAADPETQYF. Written as DNA, the CDR3 is TGTGCCAGCAACGAAGGGGTGGCAGCTGATCCAGAGACCCAGTACTTC.

This clonotype has more than one count but fewer than ten. The J gene is TRBJ2-3, the V gene TRBV20-1; 8 positions agree with TRBD1. Germline loops: CDR1 DFQATT, CDR2 SNEGSKA (reference sequence). The length of the CDR3 is 13 residues. The CDR3 DNA sequence: TGCAGCGGAAGGACAGGGTGGGCAGATACGCAGTATTTT. Translating it yields CSGRTGWADTQYF.

Many counts were recorded for this clonotype. The chain carries TRBV7-2 and TRBJ2-1; D not certain. Between the trimmed V and J ends, which lost 3 bases and 2 bases, there was a span of 8 bases. This CDR3 region has 14 residues. CDR1 and CDR2 (germline): SGHTA, FQGNSA. CDR3 nucleotide sequence: TGTGCCAGCAGCTTCAGGCAGACCTACAATGAGCAGTTCTTC. It codes for CASSFRQTYNEQFF.

A few counts support this clonotype. The rearrangement joins TRBV20-1 to TRBJ1-2, with D maybe TRBD1 (6 bases). Germline assignment: CDR1 DFQATT and CDR2 SNEGSKA (reference sequence). Trimming stripped 2 bases from V and 0 bases from J, with 10 bases between. This CDR3 is built from 14 residues. The DNA of the CDR3 is TGCAGTGCTAGAAGGAGGGGGTCTAACTATGGCTACACCTTC. Translated, it gives CSARRRGSNYGYTF.

V is TRBV5-1 and J is TRBJ2-7; TRBD1 matches at 11 bases. In germline, CDR1 is SGHRS, CDR2 YFSETQ. The ends lost 1 base at V and 3 bases at J; junction bases unmatched: 3. The CDR3 has 15 residues. CDR3 in DNA: TGCGCCAGCAGCTTGTCAGGGACAGGGGGCTACGAGCAGTACTTC. It translates to CASSLSGTGGYEQYF. Full variable domain (outside the CDR3, taken from reference TRBV5-1 and TRBJ2-7): KAGVTQTPRYLIKTRGQQVTLSCSPISGHRSVSWYQQTPGQGLQFLFEYFSETQRNKGNFPGRFSGRQFSNSRSEMNVSTLELGDSALYLCASSLSGTGGYEQYFGPGTRLTVT.

The rearrangement links TRBV20-1 to TRBJ1-2; 7 bases align to TRBD1. V was clipped by 1 base and J by 7 bases; unmatched bases: 9. CDR3 length: 14 amino acids. The germline CDR1 and CDR2 sequences are DFQATT and SNEGSKA (reference sequence). For the CDR3, the DNA is TGCAGTGCTAGAGTAGGGGGCAGCTCCCGTGGCTACACCTTC. Encoded protein: CSARVGGSSRGYTF.

This chain joins TRBV7-9 and TRBJ2-1; D possibly corresponds to TRBD2 (6 bases). Germline V CDR1 and CDR2: SEHNR, FQNEAQ (reference sequence). The CDR3 is made up of 12 amino acids. V dropped 3 bases and J dropped 8 bases, with 8 bases sitting between them. The CDR3 region is CASSFPGDEQFF. DNA for the CDR3: TGTGCCAGCAGCTTTCCGGGGGATGAGCAGTTCTTC.

This clonotype was counted a few times. The chain links TRBV3-1 to TRBJ2-1; 9 nucleotides line up with TRBD1. CDR3 length: 15 residues. J was trimmed by 4 bases and V by 4 bases; bases with no gene match: 5. Germline assignment: CDR1 LGHDT and CDR2 YNNKEL (reference sequence). The CDR3 DNA reads TGTGCCAGCAGCCCCGGGACAGGGCTTTACAATGAGCAGTTCTTC. Translated, it gives CASSPGTGLYNEQFF.

This clonotype turned up a few times. V usage is TRBV5-1 and J usage is TRBJ2-1; TRBD2 agrees at 9 bases. There are 16 residues in the CDR3. From germline, CDR1 is SGHRS and CDR2 YFSETQ. Trimming took 0 bases from V and 4 from J; bases not matched to a gene: 5. CDR3 residues: CASSLDGSGGYNEQFF. In nucleotides, the CDR3 is TGCGCCAGCAGCTTGGATGGTAGCGGGGGTTACAATGAGCAGTTCTTC.

The CDR3 region has the DNA TGTGCCAGCAGCGTATCCCTCGGCTCAGCCAGCTCTGGAAACACCATATATTTT. As protein: CASSVSLGSASSGNTIYF. The chain has TRBV9 and TRBJ1-3; D gene ambiguous. The CDR3 has 18 amino acids. Germline V gene lookup returns CDR1 SGDLS and CDR2 YYNGEE. Trimming pared 1 base from V and 0 bases from J, leaving 17 bases between.

The rearrangement joins TRBV29-1 to TRBJ1-2; 9 bases are a match to TRBD1. CDR1 and CDR2 from the germline V gene are SQVTM and ANQGSEA. Trimming cost V 8 bases and J 6 bases; bases outside gene matches: 7. The CDR3 extends over 12 amino acids. The CDR3 region is CSSRTGVDGYTF. The CDR3 nucleotides read TGCAGCTCCCGGACAGGGGTTGATGGCTACACCTTC.

The chain uses TRBV5-6 and TRBJ2-6; the match to TRBD1 covers 11 bases. The germline CDR1 and CDR2 sequences are SGHDT and YYEEEE. V trimming: 3 bases; J trimming: 1 base; junction bases outside the gene matches: 6. The CDR3 runs 18 residues. The CDR3 sequence: CASSSAGTGGSGANVLTF. The CDR3 DNA sequence: TGTGCCAGCAGCTCCGCCGGGACAGGGGGGTCTGGGGCCAACGTCCTGACTTTC.

This clonotype was counted between two and nine times. This rearrangement joins TRBV7-3 to TRBJ2-5, with 9 bases that match TRBD2. Per the germline V gene, CDR1 is SGHTA and CDR2 is FQGTGA. The CDR3 length is 16 residues. Germline trimming cut 5 bases from V and 2 bases from J; bases unmatched to any gene: 9. DNA of the CDR3: TGTGCCAGCAGCAGAGGGTCTAGCGGGACACAAGAGACCCAGTACTTC. This translates into CASSRGSSGTQETQYF.

The CDR3 DNA sequence: TGCGCCAGCAGCCCGGGAGGGGGGTCTGAAAAACTGTTTTTT. Translating gives CASSPGGGSEKLFF. The genes are TRBV5-1 and TRBJ1-4, with D possibly being TRBD1 (6 bases). Deletions cut 4 bases from V and 7 bases from J, with 14 bases between. Germline CDR1 SGHRS, CDR2 YFSETQ. The CDR3 totals 14 residues.